These T cell receptor beta chains were read from a single sample in a study of regulatory T cells in long-lasting Graves disease. Via MiXCR, TCRdb re-called the multiplex PCR reads, giving one row per CDR3 protein. The sample contains about 530,000 distinct CDR3 sequences, about 15% of which appear only once. These sequences were also reported in another study, on T cells in Graves' hyperthyroidism and ophthalmopathy.

This sample comprised peripheral blood mononuclear cells (PBMCs), obtained at new diagnosis, from a patient treated with antithyroid drugs. The origin of the receptors is a woman aged 35-60 years with Graves disease. The CDR3 runs from the conserved cysteine through the conserved F or W. Fields, in order: D gene, clone size, V gene, J gene, CDR3 DNA, CDR3 protein. D genes are given only for firm matches. Where a row states a size, it is once, few, many or the class of an expanded clone; other rows omit it.

-,many,TRBV20-1,TRBJ1-1,TGCAGTGCTAGAGCAGGCTGGAACACTGAAGCTTTCTTT,CSARAGWNTEAFF
-,-,TRBV12-3/TRBV12-4,TRBJ2-2,TGTGTCAGCAGTGACAGGTCCACCGGGGAGCTGTTTTTT,CVSSDRSTGELFF
-,-,TRBV12-3/TRBV12-4,TRBJ1-1,TGTGCCAGCAGTTTAGGATCCGGGACCAATACTTTGAACACTGTAGCTTTCTTT,CASSLGSGTNTLNTVAFF
TRBD2,-,TRBV28,TRBJ2-2,TGTGCCAGCAGTAGGACTAGCGGGGTCACCGGGGAGCTGTTTTTT,CASSRTSGVTGELFF
TRBD1,-,TRBV20-1,TRBJ1-5,TGCAGTGATCGGACAGGCGTTAGCAATCAGCCCCAGCATTTT,CSDRTGVSNQPQHF
-,many,TRBV2,TRBJ1-1,TGTGCCAGCAGTGGGGATTTTCAGACCAACACTGAAGCTTTCTTT,CASSGDFQTNTEAFF
-,many,TRBV6-5,TRBJ1-6,TGTGCCAGCAGTTACTACAGTAGTCTTTCACCCCTCCACTTT,CASSYYSSLSPLHF
-,few,TRBV9,TRBJ2-1,TGTGCCAGCAGCGTAGGAGGGTATAACAATGAGCAGTTCTTC,CASSVGGYNNEQFF
TRBD1,-,TRBV28,TRBJ2-7,TGTGCCAGCAGTAGTGGGGGACAGGGTTTCAACGAGCAGTACTTC,CASSSGGQGFNEQYF
-,few,TRBV29-1,TRBJ2-5,TGCAGCGTTGAAGAAGGTGTCGGGACCCAGTACTTC,CSVEEGVGTQYF
-,-,TRBV6-5,TRBJ2-1,TGTGCCAGCAGTTACTACTCCCTCGGGGTGCAGTTCTTC,CASSYYSLGVQFF
-,many,TRBV10-3,TRBJ1-5,TGTGCCATCAGCGTTGGACGGGAAAATCAGCCCCAGCATTTT,CAISVGRENQPQHF
-,-,TRBV9,TRBJ1-4,TGTGCCAGCAGCGTGGGACTGTCGGAAAAACTGTTTTTT,CASSVGLSEKLFF
-,many,TRBV12-5,TRBJ1-1,TGTGCTAGTGCGAATCAGGGGAGGGGCACTGAAGCTTTCTTT,CASANQGRGTEAFF
-,few,TRBV7-9,TRBJ2-3,TGTGCCAGCAGCTTAAGTGGACGCAGATCCGTCCCCACAGATACGCAGTATTTT,CASSLSGRRSVPTDTQYF
-,many,TRBV19,TRBJ1-1,TGTGCCAGTAGGAATGCTCCCGGGACACAAAACACTGAAGCTTTCTTT,CASRNAPGTQNTEAFF
-,many,TRBV12-3/TRBV12-4,TRBJ2-7,TGTGCCAGCAGTTTATCCGGGGGACCCTACGAGCAGTACTTC,CASSLSGGPYEQYF
-,many,TRBV9,TRBJ1-6,TGTGCCAGCAGCGTAGAATGGAGTAATTCACCCCTCCACTTT,CASSVEWSNSPLHF
-,few,TRBV2,TRBJ2-2,TGCGCCAGCAGCCCAGGGAAGTTCACCGGGGAGCTGTTTTTT,CASSPGKFTGELFF
-,few,TRBV7-2,TRBJ2-7,TGTGCCAGCAGCCCCCTCGCCGGACACAGCTACGAGCAGTACTTC,CASSPLAGHSYEQYF
TRBD2,-,TRBV2,TRBJ2-1,TGTGCCAGCAGTGAAGAGGGGGCAGGACTAGCGGGAGCTTACAATGAGCAGTTCTTC,CASSEEGAGLAGAYNEQFF
TRBD2,-,TRBV5-4,TRBJ2-1,TGTGCCAGCAGCTGGGCTAGCGGATCCTACAATGAGCAGTTCTTC,CASSWASGSYNEQFF
-,many,TRBV12-3/TRBV12-4,TRBJ1-2,TGTGCCAGCAGCCCCCGGACTAACTATGGCTACACCTTC,CASSPRTNYGYTF
TRBD1,many,TRBV5-1,TRBJ2-7,TGCGCCAGCAGCTTGGAACAGGGGGCCTACGAGCAGTACTTC,CASSLEQGAYEQYF
-,few,TRBV19,TRBJ1-3,TGTGCCAGTAGTCCAACAGCCTTTACTGGAAACACCATATATTTT,CASSPTAFTGNTIYF
-,many,TRBV2,TRBJ1-5,TGTGCCAGCAGTAAGGACAGTAACAATCAGCCCCAGCATTTT,CASSKDSNNQPQHF
TRBD1,few,TRBV20-1,TRBJ2-7,TGCAGTGCTTCGTTACAGGGGGTCTACGAGCAGTACTTC,CSASLQGVYEQYF
-,many,TRBV20-1,TRBJ1-2,TGCAGTGCTAGGACAGGAAACTATGGCTACACCTTC,CSARTGNYGYTF
TRBD1,many,TRBV20-1,TRBJ2-3,TGCAGTGCTCAATGGCAGGGGGTCACAGATACGCAGTATTTT,CSAQWQGVTDTQYF
-,many,TRBV7-8,TRBJ1-1,TGTGCCAGCAGCTTAGATTTAGGTGGGGGGAACACTGAAGCTTTCTTT,CASSLDLGGGNTEAFF
TRBD1,-,TRBV7-9,TRBJ1-1,TGTGCCAGCAGCTCCTACAGGGGTGGTGCTTTCTTT,CASSSYRGGAFF
TRBD1,few,TRBV6-1,TRBJ2-2,TGTGCCAGCAGAACCGGGACAGGGTTCGCCGGGGAGCTGTTTTTT,CASRTGTGFAGELFF
-,few,TRBV6-1,TRBJ1-2,TGTGCCAGCAGTCGTGGGGGGGGAAACTATGGCTACACCTTC,CASSRGGGNYGYTF
-,many,TRBV10-3,TRBJ2-1,TGTGCCATCAGTGAGTCGAAAGGGGGTAGCTCCTACAATGAGCAGTTCTTC,CAISESKGGSSYNEQFF
TRBD1,-,TRBV5-6,TRBJ1-6,TGTGCCAGCAGCCAAGAAGAACTGACAGGGAATAATTCACCCCTCCACTTT,CASSQEELTGNNSPLHF
-,few,TRBV19,TRBJ1-2,TGTGCCAGTGCCGGACAGCTGTCTGGCTACACCTTC,CASAGQLSGYTF
-,many,TRBV6-1,TRBJ1-4,TGTGCCAGCAGCCCGGGACTAAGACACGAAAAACTGTTTTTT,CASSPGLRHEKLFF
TRBD1,-,TRBV3-1,TRBJ2-4,TGTGCCAGCAGCCAAGACGAAGTGGCAGGGGGCAGGAACATTCAGTACTTC,CASSQDEVAGGRNIQYF
TRBD2,few,TRBV2,TRBJ2-3,TGTGCCACGCCTCCCTCGGGCACTAGCGGGGGAGTTAACACAGATACGCAGTATTTT,CATPPSGTSGGVNTDTQYF
-,few,TRBV7-9,TRBJ1-1,TGTGCCAGCACCCAACTGGCGGGGAACACTGAAGCTTTCTTT,CASTQLAGNTEAFF
TRBD1,many,TRBV11-2,TRBJ1-6,TGTGCCAGCAGCCTGCGGCGGGACAGGGTGCCAAATTCACCCCTCCACTTT,CASSLRRDRVPNSPLHF
-,-,TRBV19,TRBJ1-2,TGTGCCAGTAGTGCGGGACGGGGGGCATGGGGCTACACCTTC,CASSAGRGAWGYTF
-,few,TRBV20-1,TRBJ2-7,TGCAGTGCTAGAAACGACAGATCCTCCTACGAGCAGTACTTC,CSARNDRSSYEQYF
-,many,TRBV13,TRBJ1-1,TGTGCCAGCAGTTACGGTAGGGGGGGCACTGAAGCTTTCTTT,CASSYGRGGTEAFF
TRBD1,many,TRBV20-1,TRBJ1-1,TGCAGTGCCATAGTGATTGGACAGGCTCTAGCTTTCTTT,CSAIVIGQALAFF
TRBD1,many,TRBV6-1,TRBJ2-7,TGTGCCAGCACCATGGGAACAGGGGAAGCCTACGAGCAGTACTTC,CASTMGTGEAYEQYF
-,-,TRBV14,TRBJ1-2,TGTGCCAGCAGCCAAGATGTGGCAGCCCCCTACACCTTC,CASSQDVAAPYTF
-,few,TRBV7-3,TRBJ1-1,TGTGCCAGCAGCTTTGAAAGGGAAAGTGAAGCTTTCTTT,CASSFERESEAFF
-,many,TRBV3-1,TRBJ1-1,TGTGCCAGCAGCCAAGATGTCAGGGGATACACTGAAGCTTTCTTT,CASSQDVRGYTEAFF
-,few,TRBV4-2,TRBJ1-2,TGTGCCAGCAGCCAAGATATGGAAGTCCCCTATGGCTACACCTTC,CASSQDMEVPYGYTF
-,few,TRBV7-9,TRBJ1-3,TGTGCCAGCAGCTTTTTTTTCTCTGGAAACACCATATATTTT,CASSFFFSGNTIYF
TRBD1,many,TRBV28,TRBJ2-3,TGTGCCAGCAGCGCGCAGGGACAGGGTACCGATACGCAGTATTTT,CASSAQGQGTDTQYF
-,many,TRBV27,TRBJ2-1,TGTGCCAGCAGTTTATACGGTAAAAATGAGCAGTTCTTC,CASSLYGKNEQFF
TRBD1,many,TRBV12-3/TRBV12-4,TRBJ1-5,TGTGCCAGCACAACGCGACAGGGGCTGTCAGGACAGCCCCAGCATTTT,CASTTRQGLSGQPQHF
-,-,TRBV5-1,TRBJ2-3,TGCGCCAGCAGCATGGACCTAAAAGTCGATACGCAGTATTTT,CASSMDLKVDTQYF
-,-,TRBV12-3/TRBV12-4,TRBJ1-1,TGTGCCAGCAGTTTGGTCGCGTCAGACACTGAAGCTTTCTTT,CASSLVASDTEAFF
-,many,TRBV11-2,TRBJ2-3,TGTGCCAGCAGCTACGCGGGCGGGCCGACGGATACGCAGTATTTT,CASSYAGGPTDTQYF
-,many,TRBV18,TRBJ2-7,TGTGCCAGCTCACCACCCGCGGGGGCCACCTACGAGCAGTACTTC,CASSPPAGATYEQYF